This T cell receptor (beta chain) was obtained from a study of patients and donors after allogeneic stem cell transplantation. This clonotype was seen only a few times. TCRdb reprocessed the RT-PCR reads with MiXCR, giving one entry per CDR3 protein. The sample includes over 350,000 distinct CDR3 sequences, under 20% of them seen just once. The sequence was obtained from a human donor who was either an allogeneic HSCT recipient or a stem cell or donor lymphocyte infusion donor (not recorded which). It is not recorded whose cells these are; they may come from a transplant donor. The sequenced sample consisted of blood, either unsorted or a sorted T cell fraction (not recorded which).

The CDR3 sequence is CASSVDRRGRRNEQFF. DNA of the CDR3: TGTGCCAGCAGCGTAGATAGGAGGGGGCGTCGGAATGAGCAGTTCTTC. V and J are TRBV9 and TRBJ2-1; weak D call: TRBD1 (7 bases). V lost 0 bases and J 7 bases, leaving 17 bases between the germline ends. The CDR3 has 16 amino acids. Germline lookup yields CDR1 SGDLS and CDR2 YYNGEE.